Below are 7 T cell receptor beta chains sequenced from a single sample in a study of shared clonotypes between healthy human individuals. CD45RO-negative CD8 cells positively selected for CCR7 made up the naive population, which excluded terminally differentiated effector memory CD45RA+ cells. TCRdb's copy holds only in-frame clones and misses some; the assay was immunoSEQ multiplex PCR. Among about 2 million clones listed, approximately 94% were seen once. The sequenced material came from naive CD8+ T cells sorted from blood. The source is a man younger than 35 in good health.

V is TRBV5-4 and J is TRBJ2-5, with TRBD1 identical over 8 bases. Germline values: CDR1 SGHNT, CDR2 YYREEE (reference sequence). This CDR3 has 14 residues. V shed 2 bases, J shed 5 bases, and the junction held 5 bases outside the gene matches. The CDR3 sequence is CASSFITGGETQYF. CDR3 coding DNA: TGTGCCAGCAGCTTTATAACAGGGGGGGAGACCCAGTACTTC.

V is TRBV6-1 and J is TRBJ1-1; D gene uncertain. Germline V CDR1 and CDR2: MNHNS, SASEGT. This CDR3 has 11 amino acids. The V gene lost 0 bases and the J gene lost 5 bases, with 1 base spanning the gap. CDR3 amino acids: CASSEATEAFF. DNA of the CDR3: TGTGCCAGCAGTGAAGCTACTGAAGCTTTCTTT.

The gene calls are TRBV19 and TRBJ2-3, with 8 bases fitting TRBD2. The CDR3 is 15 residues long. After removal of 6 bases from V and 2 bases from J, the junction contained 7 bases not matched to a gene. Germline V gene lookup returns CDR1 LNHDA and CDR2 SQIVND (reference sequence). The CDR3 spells CASRELAEITDTQYF. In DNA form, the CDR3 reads TGTGCCAGTAGAGAACTAGCGGAGATCACAGATACGCAGTATTTT.

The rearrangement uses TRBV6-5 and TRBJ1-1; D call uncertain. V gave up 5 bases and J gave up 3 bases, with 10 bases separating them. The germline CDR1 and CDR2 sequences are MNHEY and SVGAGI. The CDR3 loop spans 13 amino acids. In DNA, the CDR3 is TGTGCCAGCAGTGAGAAGGGTCACACTGAAGCTTTCTTT. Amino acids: CASSEKGHTEAFF.

The CDR3 DNA is TGTGCCAGCAGCCCGGGACAGGGGGAGAACCAGCCCCAGCATTTT. The encoded protein is CASSPGQGENQPQHF. The chain combines TRBV5-6 with TRBJ1-5; 11 bases are a match to TRBD1. Germline values: CDR1 SGHDT, CDR2 YYEEEE. V trimming: 4 bases; J trimming: 7 bases; junction bases outside the gene matches: 7. The CDR3 runs 15 residues.

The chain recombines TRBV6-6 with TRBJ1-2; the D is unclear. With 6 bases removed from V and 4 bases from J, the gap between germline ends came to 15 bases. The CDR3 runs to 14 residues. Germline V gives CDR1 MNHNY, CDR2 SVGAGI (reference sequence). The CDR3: CASSLEPVLYGYTF. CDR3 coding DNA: TGTGCCAGCAGCCTTGAGCCCGTTCTCTATGGCTACACCTTC.

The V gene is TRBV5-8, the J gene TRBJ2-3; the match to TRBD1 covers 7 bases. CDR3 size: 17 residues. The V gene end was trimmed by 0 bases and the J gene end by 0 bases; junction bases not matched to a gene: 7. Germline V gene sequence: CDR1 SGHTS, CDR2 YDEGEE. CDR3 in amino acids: CASSLAAGGWSTDTQYF. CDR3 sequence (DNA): TGTGCCAGCAGCTTGGCCGCAGGGGGATGGAGCACAGATACGCAGTATTTT.